The entry that follows covers one TCR beta chain sequence. The antigen is unknown. TCRdb's table, derived via immunoSEQ multiplex PCR, lists solely in-frame clones and lacks some. The top ten clones hold roughly 6% of a sample with some 70,000 clones, around 73% of them seen once. The V end lost 5 bases, the J end lost 2 bases, and 8 bases lay between the germline ends. The CDR3 extends over 13 amino acids. The germline V gene encodes CDR1 SEHNR and CDR2 FQNEAQ (reference sequence). PCR or immunohistochemistry showed mismatch repair deficiency in every enrolled patient. TCRs were sequenced from a few patients responding to pembrolizumab. The data derive from a study of PD-1 blockade in mismatch repair-deficient tumors. On the study more broadly: Patients had fewer than 15 mismatch repair-deficient cancer types and were previously treated and progressing.

Study outcomes and limitations: Tumor-resident clones, often absent from pretreatment blood, expanded after pembrolizumab and then contracted.

This chain uses TRBV7-9 with TRBJ2-3; no reliable D call. Material: peripheral blood, obtained 2 weeks after starting pembrolizumab. The origin of this receptor is an adult with mismatch repair-deficient cancer. CDR3 amino acids: CASSVGNTDTQYF. The CDR3 DNA sequence: TGTGCCAGCAGCGTCGGTAACACAGATACGCAGTATTTT.